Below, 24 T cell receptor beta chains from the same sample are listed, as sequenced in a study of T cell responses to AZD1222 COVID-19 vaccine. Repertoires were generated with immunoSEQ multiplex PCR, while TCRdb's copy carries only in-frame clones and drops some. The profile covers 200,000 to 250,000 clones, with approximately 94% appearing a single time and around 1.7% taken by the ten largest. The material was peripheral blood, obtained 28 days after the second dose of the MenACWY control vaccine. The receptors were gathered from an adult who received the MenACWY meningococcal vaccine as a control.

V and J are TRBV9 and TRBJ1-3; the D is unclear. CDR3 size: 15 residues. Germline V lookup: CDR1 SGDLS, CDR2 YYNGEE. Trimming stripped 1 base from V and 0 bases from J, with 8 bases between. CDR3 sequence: CASSVHPSSGNTIYF. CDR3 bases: TGTGCCAGCAGCGTACATCCCAGCTCTGGAAACACCATATATTTT.

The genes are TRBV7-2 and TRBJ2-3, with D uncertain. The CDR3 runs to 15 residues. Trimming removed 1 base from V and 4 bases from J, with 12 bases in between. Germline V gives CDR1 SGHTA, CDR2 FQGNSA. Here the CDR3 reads CASSLGGTEADTQYF. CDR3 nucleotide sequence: TGTGCCAGCAGCTTAGGAGGAACTGAAGCAGATACGCAGTATTTT.

This CDR3 reads CASSRVGGMNTEAFF. DNA for the CDR3: TGCGCCAGCAGCCGGGTGGGGGGTATGAACACTGAAGCTTTCTTT. The chain employs TRBV4-3 and TRBJ1-1; a possible D gene is TRBD1 (5 bases). The V gene lost 4 bases and the J gene lost 0 bases, with 12 bases spanning the gap. This CDR3 has 15 amino acids. CDR1 is LGHNA, CDR2 YSLEER, per germline.

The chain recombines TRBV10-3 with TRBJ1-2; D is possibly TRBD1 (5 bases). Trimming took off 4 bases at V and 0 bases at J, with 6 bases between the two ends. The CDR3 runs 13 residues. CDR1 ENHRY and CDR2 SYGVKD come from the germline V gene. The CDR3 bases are TGTGCCATCAGTGGACAGACTAACTATGGCTACACCTTC. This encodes CAISGQTNYGYTF.

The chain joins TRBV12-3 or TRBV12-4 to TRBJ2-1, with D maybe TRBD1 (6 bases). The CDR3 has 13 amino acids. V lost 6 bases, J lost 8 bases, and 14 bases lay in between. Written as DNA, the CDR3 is TGTGCCAGCAGAAGGACAGCTGTTTATGAGCAGTTCTTC. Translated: CASRRTAVYEQFF.

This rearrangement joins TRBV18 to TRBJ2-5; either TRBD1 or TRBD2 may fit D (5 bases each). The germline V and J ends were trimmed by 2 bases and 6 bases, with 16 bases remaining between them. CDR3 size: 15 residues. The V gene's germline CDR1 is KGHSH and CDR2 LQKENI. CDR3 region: CASSPGDSSGQTQYF. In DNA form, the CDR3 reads TGTGCCAGCTCACCAGGAGACTCATCGGGACAGACCCAGTACTTC.

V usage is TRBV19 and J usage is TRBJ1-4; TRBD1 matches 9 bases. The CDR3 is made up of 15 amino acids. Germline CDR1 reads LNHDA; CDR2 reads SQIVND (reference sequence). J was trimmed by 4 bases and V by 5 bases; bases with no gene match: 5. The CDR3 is CASSPRQGVNEKLFF. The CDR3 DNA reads TGTGCCAGTAGTCCCCGACAGGGGGTTAATGAAAAACTGTTTTTT.

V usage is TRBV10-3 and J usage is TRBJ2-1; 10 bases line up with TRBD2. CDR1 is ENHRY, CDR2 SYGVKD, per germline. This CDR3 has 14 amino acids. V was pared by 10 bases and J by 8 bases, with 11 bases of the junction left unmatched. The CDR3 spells CASSGREGLDEQFF. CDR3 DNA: TGTGCCAGCAGCGGGAGGGAGGGCCTCGATGAGCAGTTCTTC.

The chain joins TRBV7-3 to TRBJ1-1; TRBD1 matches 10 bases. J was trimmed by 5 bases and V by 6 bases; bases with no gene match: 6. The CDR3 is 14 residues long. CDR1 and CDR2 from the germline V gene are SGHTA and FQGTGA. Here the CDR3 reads CASRSGTGETEAFF. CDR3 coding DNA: TGTGCCAGCAGGTCCGGGACAGGGGAGACTGAAGCTTTCTTT.

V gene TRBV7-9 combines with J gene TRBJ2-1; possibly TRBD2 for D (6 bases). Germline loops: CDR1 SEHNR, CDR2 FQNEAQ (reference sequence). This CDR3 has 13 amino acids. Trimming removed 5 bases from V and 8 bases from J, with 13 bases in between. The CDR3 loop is CASSPRLVDEQFF. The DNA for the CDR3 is TGTGCCAGCAGCCCGAGACTAGTCGATGAGCAGTTCTTC.

The CDR3 DNA reads TGTGCCAGCAGCGCTTCAGGGGATGAGCAGTACTTC. This gives the protein CASSASGDEQYF. The V and J genes are TRBV9 and TRBJ2-7, with D tentatively TRBD1 (6 bases). The CDR3 has 12 amino acids. Germline CDR1 SGDLS, CDR2 YYNGEE. Trimming pared 3 bases from V and 7 bases from J, leaving 11 bases between.

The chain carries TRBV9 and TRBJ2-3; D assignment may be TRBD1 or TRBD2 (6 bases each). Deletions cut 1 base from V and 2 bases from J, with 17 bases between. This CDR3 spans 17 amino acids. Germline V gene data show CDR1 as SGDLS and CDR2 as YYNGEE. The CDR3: CASSVSGATTYTDTQYF. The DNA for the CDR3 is TGTGCCAGCAGCGTATCGGGGGCTACGACCTACACAGATACGCAGTATTTT.

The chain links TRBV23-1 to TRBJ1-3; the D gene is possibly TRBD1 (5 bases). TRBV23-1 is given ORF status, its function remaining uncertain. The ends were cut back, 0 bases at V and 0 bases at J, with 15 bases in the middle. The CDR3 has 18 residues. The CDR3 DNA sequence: TGCGCCAGCAGTCAATCGATGGGACCGGCTAGCTCTGGAAACACCATATATTTT. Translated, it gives CASSQSMGPASSGNTIYF.

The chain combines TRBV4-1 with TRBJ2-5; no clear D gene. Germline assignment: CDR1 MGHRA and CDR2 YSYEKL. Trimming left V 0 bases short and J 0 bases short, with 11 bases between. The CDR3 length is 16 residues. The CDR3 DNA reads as TGCGCCAGCAGCCAAGATCTAGGGCAGCACCAAGAGACCCAGTACTTC. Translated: CASSQDLGQHQETQYF.

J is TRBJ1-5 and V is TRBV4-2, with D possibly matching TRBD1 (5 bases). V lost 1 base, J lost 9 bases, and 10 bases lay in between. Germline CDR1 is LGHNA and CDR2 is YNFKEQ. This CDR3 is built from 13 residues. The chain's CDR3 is CASSQGGSRPQHF. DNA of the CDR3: TGTGCCAGCAGCCAAGGGGGGTCGCGGCCCCAGCATTTT.

The CDR3 nucleotides read TGCAGCGTCGGGACCGGGACAGGGAGCTACGAGCAGTACTTC. Translation: CSVGTGTGSYEQYF. The chain uses TRBV29-1 and TRBJ2-7; 9 nucleotides line up with TRBD1. CDR3 length: 14 amino acids. Per the germline V gene, CDR1 is SQVTM and CDR2 is ANQGSEA. After removal of 6 bases from V and 3 bases from J, the junction contained 9 bases not matched to a gene.

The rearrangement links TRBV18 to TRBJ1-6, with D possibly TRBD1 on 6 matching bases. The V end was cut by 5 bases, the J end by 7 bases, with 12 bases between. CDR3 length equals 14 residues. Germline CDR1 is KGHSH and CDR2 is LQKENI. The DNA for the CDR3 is TGTGCCAGCTCAGGCGACAGGCCAAATTCACCCCTCCACTTT. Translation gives CASSGDRPNSPLHF.

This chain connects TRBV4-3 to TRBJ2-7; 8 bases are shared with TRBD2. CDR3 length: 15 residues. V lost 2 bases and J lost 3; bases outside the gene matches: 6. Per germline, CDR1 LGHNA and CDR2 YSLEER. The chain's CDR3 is CASSQIAGTYYEQYF. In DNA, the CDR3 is TGCGCCAGCAGCCAAATAGCGGGGACTTACTACGAGCAGTACTTC.

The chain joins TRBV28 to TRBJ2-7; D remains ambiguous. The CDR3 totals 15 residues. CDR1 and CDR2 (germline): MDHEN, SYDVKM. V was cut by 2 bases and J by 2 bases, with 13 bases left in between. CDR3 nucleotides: TGTGCCAGCAGTTTAGAGACCTCGACCCCCTACGAGCAGTACTTC. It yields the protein CASSLETSTPYEQYF.

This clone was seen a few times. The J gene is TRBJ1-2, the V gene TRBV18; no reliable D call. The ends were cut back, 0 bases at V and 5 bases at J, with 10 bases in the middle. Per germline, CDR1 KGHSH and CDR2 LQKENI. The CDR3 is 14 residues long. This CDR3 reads CASSPPEQQYGYTF. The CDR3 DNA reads TGTGCCAGCTCACCACCTGAACAGCAGTATGGCTACACCTTC.

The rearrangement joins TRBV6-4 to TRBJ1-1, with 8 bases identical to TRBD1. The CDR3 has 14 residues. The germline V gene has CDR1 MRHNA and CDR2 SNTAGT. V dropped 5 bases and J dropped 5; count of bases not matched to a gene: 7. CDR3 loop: CASSPDREGTEAFF. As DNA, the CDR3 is TGTGCCAGCAGTCCGGACAGGGAGGGAACTGAAGCTTTCTTT.

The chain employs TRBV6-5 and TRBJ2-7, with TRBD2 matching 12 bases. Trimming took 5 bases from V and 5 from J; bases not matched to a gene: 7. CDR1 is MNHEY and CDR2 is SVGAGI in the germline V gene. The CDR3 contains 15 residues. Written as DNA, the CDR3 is TGTGCCAGCAGTCCAGGACTAGCGGGATCCCACGAGCAGTACTTC. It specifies CASSPGLAGSHEQYF.

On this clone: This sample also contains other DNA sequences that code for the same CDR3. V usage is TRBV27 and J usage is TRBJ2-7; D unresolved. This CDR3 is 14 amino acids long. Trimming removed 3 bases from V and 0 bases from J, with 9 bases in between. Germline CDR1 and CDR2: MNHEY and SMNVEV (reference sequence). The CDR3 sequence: CASSFAESSYEQYF. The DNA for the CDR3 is TGTGCCAGCAGTTTTGCGGAGAGCTCCTACGAGCAGTACTTC.

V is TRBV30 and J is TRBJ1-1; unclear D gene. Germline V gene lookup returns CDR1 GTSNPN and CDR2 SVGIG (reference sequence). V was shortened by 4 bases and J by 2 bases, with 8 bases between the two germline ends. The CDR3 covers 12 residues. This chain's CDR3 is CAWNGLNTEAFF. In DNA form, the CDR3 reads TGTGCCTGGAACGGGCTAAACACTGAAGCTTTCTTT.